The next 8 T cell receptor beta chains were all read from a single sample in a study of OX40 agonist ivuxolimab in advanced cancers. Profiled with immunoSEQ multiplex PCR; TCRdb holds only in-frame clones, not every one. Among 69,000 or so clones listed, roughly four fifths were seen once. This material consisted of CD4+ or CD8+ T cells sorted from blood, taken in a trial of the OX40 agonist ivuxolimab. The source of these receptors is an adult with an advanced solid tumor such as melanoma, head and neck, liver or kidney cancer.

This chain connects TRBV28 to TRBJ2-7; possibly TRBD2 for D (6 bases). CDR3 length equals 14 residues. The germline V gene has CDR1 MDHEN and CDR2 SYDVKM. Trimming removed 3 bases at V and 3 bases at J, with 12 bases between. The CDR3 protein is CASSLRAGYYEQYF. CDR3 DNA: TGTGCCAGCAGTTTGCGCGCGGGATACTACGAGCAGTACTTC.

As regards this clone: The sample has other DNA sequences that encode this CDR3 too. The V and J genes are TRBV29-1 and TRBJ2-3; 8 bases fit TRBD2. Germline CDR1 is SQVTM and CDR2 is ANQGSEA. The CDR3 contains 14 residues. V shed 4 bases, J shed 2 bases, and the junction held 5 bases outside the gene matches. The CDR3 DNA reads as TGCAGCGTTGGGCGGGGGGAGGTCACAGATACGCAGTATTTT. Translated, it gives CSVGRGEVTDTQYF.

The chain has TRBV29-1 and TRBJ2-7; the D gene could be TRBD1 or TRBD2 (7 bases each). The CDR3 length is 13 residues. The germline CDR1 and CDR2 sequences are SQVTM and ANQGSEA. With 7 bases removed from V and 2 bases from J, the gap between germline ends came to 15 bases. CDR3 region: CSGIQGTTYEQYF. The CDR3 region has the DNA TGCAGCGGCATACAGGGGACTACCTACGAGCAGTACTTC.

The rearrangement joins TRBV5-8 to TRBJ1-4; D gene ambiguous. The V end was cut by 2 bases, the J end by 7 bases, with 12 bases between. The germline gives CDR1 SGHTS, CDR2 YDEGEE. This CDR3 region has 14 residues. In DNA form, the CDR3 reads TGTGCCAGCAGCTTATTGAGGGCAAGTGAAAAACTGTTTTTT. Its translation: CASSLLRASEKLFF.

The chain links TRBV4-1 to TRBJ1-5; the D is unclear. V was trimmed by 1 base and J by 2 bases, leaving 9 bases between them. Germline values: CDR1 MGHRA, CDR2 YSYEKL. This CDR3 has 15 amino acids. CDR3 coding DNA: TGCGCCAGCAGCCAAGTGCCGGGAGGCAATCAGCCCCAGCATTTT. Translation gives CASSQVPGGNQPQHF.

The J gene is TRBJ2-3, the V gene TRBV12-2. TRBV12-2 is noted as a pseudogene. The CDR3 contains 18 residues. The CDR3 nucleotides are TGTGCAAGTCGCTTGGGCGACCTTTACGAAGGGAAAACAGATACGCAGTATTTT. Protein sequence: CASRLGDLYEGKTDTQYF.

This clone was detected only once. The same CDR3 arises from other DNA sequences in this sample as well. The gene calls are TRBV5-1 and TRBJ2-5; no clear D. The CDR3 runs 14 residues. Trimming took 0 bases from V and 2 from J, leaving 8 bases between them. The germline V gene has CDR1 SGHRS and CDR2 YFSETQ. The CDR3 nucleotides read TGCGCCAGCAGCTTGGTACCAGATCAAGAGACCCAGTACTTC. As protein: CASSLVPDQETQYF.

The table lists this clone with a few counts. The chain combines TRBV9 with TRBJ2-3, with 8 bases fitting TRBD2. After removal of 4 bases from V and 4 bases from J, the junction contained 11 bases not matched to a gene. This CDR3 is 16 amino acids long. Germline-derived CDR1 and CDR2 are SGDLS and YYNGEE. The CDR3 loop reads CASSPRGLAGPDTQYF. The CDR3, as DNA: TGTGCCAGCAGCCCCCGTGGACTAGCTGGGCCAGATACGCAGTATTTT. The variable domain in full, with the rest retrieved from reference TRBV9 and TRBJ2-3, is DSGVTQTPKHLITATGQRVTLRCSPRSGDLSVYWYQQSLDQGLQFLIQYYNGEERAKGNILERFSAQQFPDLHSELNLSSLELGDSALYFCASSPRGLAGPDTQYFGPGTRLTVL.